This T cell receptor beta chain was sequenced for a study of OX40 agonist ivuxolimab in advanced cancers. Whole-study context: It was ivuxolimab, an agonistic anti-OX40 (CD134) antibody, that patients were treated with. Every 2 weeks, patients got intravenous ivuxolimab at one of six dose levels (0.01-10 mg/kg). Points from the study as a whole: The antigen specificity of the peripheral T cells (those that were expanded) was not determined.

The table came from immunoSEQ multiplex PCR; TCRdb's copy has only in-frame clones and leaves some out. The sample consists of roughly 56,000 clones, roughly 90% of them appearing once. With respect to this clone: Its antigen is as yet unknown.

The germline V gene has CDR1 MRHNA and CDR2 SNTAGT. The CDR3 has 14 amino acids. The trim removed 5 bases at V and 6 bases at J, leaving 6 bases unmatched. The receptor's source is an adult with an advanced solid tumor such as melanoma, head and neck, liver or kidney cancer. V gene TRBV6-4 combines with J gene TRBJ1-5; 8 nucleotides align to TRBD1. The source was CD4+ or CD8+ T cells sorted from blood, collected in a trial of the OX40 agonist ivuxolimab. CDR3: CASSPRQGSQPQHF. The CDR3 DNA sequence: TGTGCCAGCAGTCCGAGACAGGGGAGTCAGCCCCAGCATTTT.